The next 11 T cell receptor beta chains were all read from a single sample in a study of beta chain features in type 1 diabetes. Notes on the study in general: Moderate yet significant TCRB CDR3 shortening was seen in Type 1 diabetes patients in all four CD4+ subsets.

The antigens these receptors bind are not known. TCRB transcripts that were expressed got sequenced, as all of the isolated RNA had been reverse transcribed. Assay: immunoSEQ multiplex PCR; the TCRdb copy retains only in-frame clones and omits some. The data hold over 600,000 clones, with about an eighth observed a single time. Specimen: naive CD4+ T cells from blood. The receptors originated from a man aged 25-45 years with type 1 diabetes.

In this sample, this clone turned up a few times. This chain connects TRBV4-2 to TRBJ2-3; D is perhaps TRBD1 (6 bases). V lost 2 bases to trimming and J lost 1 base, with 10 bases between them. Germline lookup yields CDR1 LGHNA and CDR2 YNFKEQ. This CDR3 has 15 residues. The CDR3 spells CASSQWSGGTDTQYF. The DNA of the CDR3 is TGTGCCAGCAGCCAATGGTCAGGGGGCACAGATACGCAGTATTTT.

This clone was counted a few times. This sequence joins TRBV2 and TRBJ2-7, with 12 bases aligning to TRBD1. Per the germline V gene, CDR1 is SNHLY and CDR2 is FYNNEI. With V trimmed by 6 bases and J by 5 bases, 11 bases remained unmatched. The CDR3 totals 16 residues. CDR3 region: CASRANPGQGAHEQYF. Here the CDR3 DNA reads TGTGCCAGCAGAGCTAACCCGGGACAGGGGGCACACGAGCAGTACTTC.

The gene calls are TRBV5-1 and TRBJ2-7, with 7 positions matching TRBD2. CDR1 and CDR2 (germline): SGHRS, YFSETQ. The CDR3 has 16 residues. With V trimmed by 0 bases and J by 0 bases, 6 bases remained unmatched. The CDR3 nucleotides are TGCGCCAGCAGCTTGGGGGCTAGCGGAAACTCCTACGAGCAGTACTTC. Its translation: CASSLGASGNSYEQYF.

This clone was counted between two and nine times. V gene TRBV18 combines with J gene TRBJ1-5, with TRBD1 matching 7 bases. The V and J ends lost 5 bases and 1 base, in that order; junction bases with no gene match: 2. This CDR3 is 14 amino acids long. The germline V gene encodes CDR1 KGHSH and CDR2 LQKENI. Here the CDR3 DNA reads TGTGCCAGCTCATCGACAGGGAGCAATCAGCCCCAGCATTTT. Translated: CASSSTGSNQPQHF.

The V call is TRBV4-3, the J call TRBJ2-3; TRBD1 agrees at 9 bases. The V gene end was trimmed by 0 bases and the J gene end by 0 bases; junction bases not matched to a gene: 10. This CDR3 has 19 amino acids. Germline loops: CDR1 LGHNA, CDR2 YSLEER. The CDR3 is CASSQDLRTGVFSTDTQYF. The CDR3 DNA follows: TGCGCCAGCAGCCAAGATCTTAGGACAGGGGTCTTTAGCACAGATACGCAGTATTTT.

This clone was found a few times. CDR3 bases: TGTGCCAGCAGTCCTTCGGGACAGTCATACAATGAGCAGTTCTTC. This translates into CASSPSGQSYNEQFF. The chain has TRBV28 and TRBJ2-1, with 7 positions matching TRBD1. Looked up from germline, CDR1 is MDHEN and CDR2 is SYDVKM. The CDR3 contains 15 residues. V was clipped by 5 bases and J by 4 bases; unmatched bases: 8.

J is TRBJ2-4 and V is TRBV19; possibly TRBD1 or TRBD2 for D (5 bases each). The CDR3 consists of 15 residues. Trimming left V 8 bases short and J 0 bases short, with 14 bases between. CDR1 LNHDA and CDR2 SQIVND come from the germline V gene (reference sequence). The CDR3 nucleotides read TGTGCCAGTTCTAGCCCTAGGGGAGCCAAAAACATTCAGTACTTC. Protein: CASSSPRGAKNIQYF.

The chain employs TRBV28 and TRBJ1-2; 8 nucleotides line up with TRBD1. This CDR3 has 17 amino acids. The V gene end was trimmed by 1 base and the J gene end by 5 bases; junction bases not matched to a gene: 12. Germline CDR1 reads MDHEN; CDR2 reads SYDVKM. CDR3 sequence: CASSLFSGYGTGYGYTF. The CDR3 DNA follows: TGTGCCAGCAGTTTATTTTCCGGTTACGGGACAGGTTATGGCTACACCTTC.

V is TRBV30 and J is TRBJ1-6; D is unclear. CDR3 length: 12 amino acids. V was cut by 1 base and J by 14 bases, with 12 bases left in between. Germline V gene data show CDR1 as GTSNPN and CDR2 as SVGIG (reference sequence). The CDR3 sequence is CAWSGGEVTLHF. The CDR3, as DNA: TGTGCCTGGAGTGGAGGTGAGGTAACCCTCCACTTT.

This clone was seen only a few times. The chain recombines TRBV10-3 with TRBJ2-3, with D hard to call. CDR1 ENHRY and CDR2 SYGVKD come from the germline V gene. The CDR3 consists of 14 residues. V was clipped by 0 bases and J by 2 bases, with 6 bases between them. CDR3 sequence: CAISESRTTDTQYF. The CDR3, as DNA: TGTGCCATCAGTGAGTCGAGAACCACAGATACGCAGTATTTT.

The chain employs TRBV10-3 and TRBJ2-7; 8 bases map to TRBD1. The CDR3 sequence is 17 residues long. Trimming took 1 base from V and 1 from J; bases not matched to a gene: 9. Germline CDR1 reads ENHRY; CDR2 reads SYGVKD. CDR3: CAISEYGAGGISYEQYF. The CDR3, as DNA: TGTGCCATCAGTGAGTACGGGGCAGGGGGCATTTCCTACGAGCAGTACTTC.